Included here is one TCR beta chain sequence, with context. Antigen: not known. This clone may be a read error of a much larger clone one base away. Germline V gene lookup returns CDR1 LGHNA and CDR2 YNFKEQ. V lost 8 bases, J lost 6 bases, and 25 bases lay in between. The length of the CDR3 is 16 residues. These data are taken from a study of Graves' ophthalmopathy and Graves' hyperthyroidism. The study enrolled ophthalmopathy donors with moderate-to-severe activity, CAS ≥3, NOSPECS ≥4 and duration under 3 months. The study excluded patients with other autoimmune diseases, uncontrolled infections, pregnancy or lactation. Diagnosis relied on clinical symptoms, serum thyroxine, TRAb, thyroid ultrasound and orbital computed tomography. For repertoire sequencing, the TCR beta CDR3 regions were amplified from RNA transcripts. HTBI primers served in a first-round RT-PCR, which a second-round multiplex PCR followed. TCRdb reprocessed the multiplex PCR reads with MiXCR, giving one entry per CDR3 protein. The sample yields over 650,000 distinct CDR3 sequences, more than 40% seen once.

Broader study findings: A model built from 13 signatures distinguished ophthalmopathy from stable hyperthyroidism with 85% to 90% sensitivity and approximately 80% specificity.

The chain recombines TRBV4-2 with TRBJ1-1; a weak D match, TRBD1 (6 bases). The sequenced sample was peripheral blood. The clonotype was recovered from an adult man with Graves' ophthalmopathy. The DNA for the CDR3 is TGTGCCAGCCGCCCCCTCGCGGGGGGGGCGCAGGCTGAAGCTTTCTTT. The encoded protein is CASRPLAGGAQAEAFF.